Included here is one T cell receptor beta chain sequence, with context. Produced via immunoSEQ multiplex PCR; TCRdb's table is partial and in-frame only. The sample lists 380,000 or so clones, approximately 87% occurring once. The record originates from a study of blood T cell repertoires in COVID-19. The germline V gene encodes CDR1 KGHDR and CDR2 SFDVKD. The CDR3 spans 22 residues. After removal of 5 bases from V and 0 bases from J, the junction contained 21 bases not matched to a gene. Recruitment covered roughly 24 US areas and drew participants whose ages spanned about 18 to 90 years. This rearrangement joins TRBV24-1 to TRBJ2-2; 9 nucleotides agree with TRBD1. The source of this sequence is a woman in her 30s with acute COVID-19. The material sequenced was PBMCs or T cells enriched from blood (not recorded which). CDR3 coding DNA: TGTGCCACCAGTGCCGCACAGGGGGCCCAGATCCTATCCCAATCGAACACCGGGGAGCTGTTTTTT. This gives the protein CATSAAQGAQILSQSNTGELFF.